A selection of T cell receptor beta chains follows, all from one sample in a study of T cell clusters in autoimmune cytopenias. TCRdb reanalyzed the multiplex PCR reads and collapses them to one entry per CDR3 protein, without DNA. This sample's clone table lists approximately 16,000 distinct CDR3 sequences. Sequenced sample: peripheral blood. These receptors came from a human donor with an autoimmune cytopenia or autoimmune hepatitis (not recorded which). The CDR3 runs from the conserved cysteine through the conserved F or W. Some rows have no size entry. The others give once, few or many, or a class for an expanded clone.

TRBV12-3/TRBV12-4	TRBJ2-2	.	CASSLTRGELFF
TRBV6-5	TRBJ1-4	.	CASSLWGGRGEKLFF
TRBV27	TRBJ2-3	.	CASSASADTQYF
TRBV29-1	TRBJ1-1	.	CSVDHRGEVTEAFF
TRBV19	TRBJ2-6	medium-sized	CASSPLGQGAGANVLTF
TRBV5-4	TRBJ2-1	.	CASSVVTSGLNSYNEQFF
TRBV5-4	TRBJ2-5	.	CASSYWTGGIETQYF
TRBV6-5	TRBJ2-7	.	CASSLTGAQPYEQYF
TRBV19	TRBJ1-2	medium-sized	CASSIGQLGHGYTF
TRBV6-6	TRBJ1-4	.	CASSSGGQVNEKLFF
TRBV13	TRBJ2-3	.	CASSRGGGRVDTQYF
TRBV20-1	TRBJ2-1	.	CSAPTGSGEQFF
TRBV27	TRBJ2-1	medium-sized	CASSRAGEQFF
TRBV24-1	TRBJ2-1	.	CATSDSSGGRNEQFF
TRBV27	TRBJ2-7	.	CASSRQRQSYEQYF
TRBV5-6	TRBJ2-5	.	CAISLVQLETQYF
TRBV25-1	TRBJ1-6	.	CASSGQGLDSPLHF
TRBV12-3/TRBV12-4	TRBJ2-2	medium-sized	CASSAAGLAGKTGELFF
TRBV29-1	TRBJ1-2	medium-sized	CSAQGQGSYGYTF
TRBV29-1	TRBJ1-2	medium-sized	CSVDGQGGYGYTF
TRBV6-5	TRBJ2-7	.	CASSYRTTGWGYEQYF
TRBV5-6	TRBJ2-3	.	CASSLVLAPVTDTQYF
TRBV29-1	TRBJ1-2	medium-sized	CSVEDEQGLNYGYTF
TRBV30	TRBJ1-6	.	CAWSVRRSSYNSPLHF
TRBV6-5	TRBJ2-1	medium-sized	CASSYQGLRRGGRGEQFF
TRBV6-5	TRBJ2-1	.	CASSYGGGPYEQYF
TRBV19	TRBJ2-7	medium-sized	CASSICTVQPYEQYF
TRBV19	TRBJ2-7	.	CASSPRRPGEYEQYF
TRBV11-1	TRBJ1-3	.	CASSLDEGLGGNTIYF
TRBV12-3/TRBV12-4	TRBJ2-7	.	CASSPTTGYEQYF
TRBV5-6	TRBJ2-5	.	CASSEGGLAKETQYF
TRBV19	TRBJ2-1	.	CASSITGQSYNEQFF
TRBV6-5	TRBJ1-6	.	CASTRGLGSPLHF
TRBV19	TRBJ2-7	.	CASTPRGNRDYEQYF
TRBV10-3	TRBJ2-5	.	CAISPELAGSQETQYF